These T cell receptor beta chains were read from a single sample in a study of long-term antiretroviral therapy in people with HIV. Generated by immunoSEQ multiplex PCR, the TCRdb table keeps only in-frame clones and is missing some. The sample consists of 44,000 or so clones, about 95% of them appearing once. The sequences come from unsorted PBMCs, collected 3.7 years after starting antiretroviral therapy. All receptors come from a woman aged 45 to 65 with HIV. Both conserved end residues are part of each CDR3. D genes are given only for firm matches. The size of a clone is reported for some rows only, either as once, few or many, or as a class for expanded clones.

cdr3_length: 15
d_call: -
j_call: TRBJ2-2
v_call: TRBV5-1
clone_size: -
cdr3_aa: CASAPRGRDTGELFF
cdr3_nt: TGCGCCAGCGCGCCCAGGGGTAGGGACACCGGGGAGCTGTTTTTT

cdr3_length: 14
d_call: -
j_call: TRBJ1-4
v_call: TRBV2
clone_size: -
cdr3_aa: CASSRDRENEKLFF
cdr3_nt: TGTGCCAGCAGTCGTGACAGAGAAAATGAAAAACTGTTTTTT

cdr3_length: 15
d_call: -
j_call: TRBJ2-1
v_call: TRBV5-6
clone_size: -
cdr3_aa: CASSAGQSLVNEQFF
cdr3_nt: TGTGCCAGCAGCGCGGGACAGAGTTTGGTCAATGAGCAGTTCTTC

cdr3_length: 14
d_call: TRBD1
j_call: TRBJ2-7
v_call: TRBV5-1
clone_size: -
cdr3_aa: CASSLPGQNYEQYF
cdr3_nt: TGCGCCAGCAGCCTACCGGGACAGAACTACGAGCAGTACTTC

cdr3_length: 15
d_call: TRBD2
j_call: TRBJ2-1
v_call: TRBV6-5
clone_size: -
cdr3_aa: CASSYWVGGAREQFF
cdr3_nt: TGTGCCAGCAGTTATTGGGTCGGGGGGGCACGCGAGCAGTTCTTC

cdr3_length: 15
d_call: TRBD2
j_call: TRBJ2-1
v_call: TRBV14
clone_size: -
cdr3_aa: CASSQERVAGNEQFF
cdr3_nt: TGTGCCAGCAGCCAAGAGCGAGTAGCGGGGAATGAGCAGTTCTTC

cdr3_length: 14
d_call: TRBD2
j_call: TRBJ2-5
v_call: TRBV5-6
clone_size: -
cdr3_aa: CASSFAGGQETQYF
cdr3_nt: TGTGCCAGCAGCTTCGCGGGGGGCCAAGAGACCCAGTACTTC

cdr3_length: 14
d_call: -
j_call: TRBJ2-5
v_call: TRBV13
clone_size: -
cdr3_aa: CASSFRGSSETQYF
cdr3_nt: TGTGCCAGCAGCTTCCGAGGATCTTCCGAGACCCAGTACTTC

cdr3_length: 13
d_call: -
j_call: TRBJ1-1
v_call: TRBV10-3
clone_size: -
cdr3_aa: CAISAGENTEAFF
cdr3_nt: TGTGCCATCAGTGCGGGGGAGAACACTGAAGCTTTCTTT

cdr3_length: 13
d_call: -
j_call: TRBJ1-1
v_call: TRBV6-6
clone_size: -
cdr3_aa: CASSSGTGTEAFF
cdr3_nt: TGTGCCAGCAGTTCGGGGACGGGCACTGAAGCTTTCTTT

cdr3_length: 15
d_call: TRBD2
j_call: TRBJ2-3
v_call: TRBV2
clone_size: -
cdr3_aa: CASSDKTSGADTQYF
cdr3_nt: TGTGCCAGCAGTGATAAGACTAGCGGGGCAGATACGCAGTATTTT

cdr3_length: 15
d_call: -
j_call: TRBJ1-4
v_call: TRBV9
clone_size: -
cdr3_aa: CASSARDTTNEKLFF
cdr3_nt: TGTGCCAGCAGCGCGCGGGATACAACTAATGAAAAACTGTTTTTT

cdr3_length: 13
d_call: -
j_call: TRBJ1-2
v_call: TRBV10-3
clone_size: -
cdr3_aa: CAITMDRKSGYTF
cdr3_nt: TGTGCCATCACTATGGACAGAAAGAGCGGCTACACCTTC

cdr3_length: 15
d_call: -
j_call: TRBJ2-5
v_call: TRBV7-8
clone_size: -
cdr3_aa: CASSFEQGGKETQYF
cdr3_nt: TGTGCCAGCAGCTTTGAACAGGGTGGCAAAGAGACCCAGTACTTC

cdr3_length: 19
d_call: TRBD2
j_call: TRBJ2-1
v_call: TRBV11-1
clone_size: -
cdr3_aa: CASSLARDAAGSSYNEQFF
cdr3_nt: TGTGCCAGCAGCTTAGCCCGAGACGCAGCGGGGAGCTCCTACAATGAGCAGTTCTTC

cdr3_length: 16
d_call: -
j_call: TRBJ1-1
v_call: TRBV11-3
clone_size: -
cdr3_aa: CASPPNGRRCSIEAFF
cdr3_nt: TGTGCCAGCCCCCCGAATGGGCGTCGGTGTTCGATTGAAGCTTTCTTT

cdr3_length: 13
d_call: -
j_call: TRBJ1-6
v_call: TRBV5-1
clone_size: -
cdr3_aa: CASSSTENSPLHF
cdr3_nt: TGCGCCAGCAGCTCGACAGAGAATTCACCCCTCCACTTT

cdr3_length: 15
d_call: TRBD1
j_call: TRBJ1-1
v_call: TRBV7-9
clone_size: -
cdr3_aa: CASSLPPTGGTEAFF
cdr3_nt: TGTGCCAGCAGCCTTCCCCCGACAGGGGGTACAGAAGCTTTCTTT

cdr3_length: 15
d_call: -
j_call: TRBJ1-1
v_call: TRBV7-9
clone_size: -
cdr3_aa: CASSPVEGRNTEAFF
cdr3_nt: TGTGCCAGCAGCCCCGTTGAAGGGCGGAACACTGAAGCTTTCTTT

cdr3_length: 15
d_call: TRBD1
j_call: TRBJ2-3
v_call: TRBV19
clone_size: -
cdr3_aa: CATTWQGETGSLMYF
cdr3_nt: TGTGCCACTACCTGGCAGGGGGAAACAGGGTCACTAATGTATTTT

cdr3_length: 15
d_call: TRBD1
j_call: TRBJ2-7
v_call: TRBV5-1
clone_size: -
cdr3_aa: CASSVQWTGYYEQYF
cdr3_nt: TGCGCCAGCAGCGTACAGTGGACAGGGTACTACGAGCAGTACTTC

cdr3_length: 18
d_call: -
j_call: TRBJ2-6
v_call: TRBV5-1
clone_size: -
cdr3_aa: CASSLRGATSPGANVLTF
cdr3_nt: TGCGCCAGCAGCCTCCGGGGGGCTACCTCTCCTGGGGCCAACGTCCTGACTTTC

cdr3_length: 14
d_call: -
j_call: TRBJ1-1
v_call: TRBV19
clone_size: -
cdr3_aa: CASSEGRMNTEAFF
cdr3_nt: TGTGCCAGTAGTGAGGGCAGGATGAACACTGAAGCTTTCTTT

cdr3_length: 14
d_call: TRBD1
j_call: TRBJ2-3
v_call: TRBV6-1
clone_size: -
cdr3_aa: CASHPGTAKDTQYF
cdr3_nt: TGTGCCAGCCACCCTGGGACAGCGAAAGATACGCAGTATTTT

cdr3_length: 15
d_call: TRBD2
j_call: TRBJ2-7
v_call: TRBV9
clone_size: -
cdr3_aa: CASSAGSGGVYEQYF
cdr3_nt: TGTGCCAGCAGCGCGGGTAGCGGGGGGGTCTACGAGCAGTACTTC

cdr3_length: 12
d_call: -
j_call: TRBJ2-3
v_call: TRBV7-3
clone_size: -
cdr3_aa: CASSPVSDTQYF
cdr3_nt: TGTGCCAGCAGCCCCGTGTCAGATACGCAGTATTTT

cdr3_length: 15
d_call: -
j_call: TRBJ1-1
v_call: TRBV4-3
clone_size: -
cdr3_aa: CASSQEGGPNTEAFF
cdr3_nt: TGCGCCAGCAGCCAAGAGGGGGGACCTAACACTGAAGCTTTCTTT

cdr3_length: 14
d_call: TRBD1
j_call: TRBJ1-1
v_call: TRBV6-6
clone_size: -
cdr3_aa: CASRGGQGVDVAFF
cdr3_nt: TGTGCCAGCAGGGGGGGACAGGGGGTCGATGTGGCTTTCTTT

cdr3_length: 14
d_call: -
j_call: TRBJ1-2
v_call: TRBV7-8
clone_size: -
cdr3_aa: CASSALNNYDGYTF
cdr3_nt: TGTGCCAGCAGCGCCTTGAACAACTATGACGGCTACACCTTC

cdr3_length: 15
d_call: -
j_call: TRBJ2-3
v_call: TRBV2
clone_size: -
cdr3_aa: CASRRLVDSTDTQYF
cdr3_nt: TGTGCCAGCAGGCGACTAGTGGACAGCACAGATACGCAGTATTTT

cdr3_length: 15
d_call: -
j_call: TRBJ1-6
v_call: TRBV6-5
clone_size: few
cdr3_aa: CASNSRDRHNSPLHF
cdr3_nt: TGTGCCAGCAATAGCAGGGATAGGCATAATTCACCCCTCCACTTT

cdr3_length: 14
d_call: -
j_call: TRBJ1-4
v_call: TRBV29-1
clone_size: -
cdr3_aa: CSVPKDATNEKLFF
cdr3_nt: TGCAGCGTTCCGAAGGATGCAACTAATGAAAAACTGTTTTTT

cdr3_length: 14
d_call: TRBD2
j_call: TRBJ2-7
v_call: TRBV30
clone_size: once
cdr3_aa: CAWSPGLAGYEQYF
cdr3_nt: TGTGCCTGGAGCCCGGGACTAGCGGGGTATGAGCAGTACTTC

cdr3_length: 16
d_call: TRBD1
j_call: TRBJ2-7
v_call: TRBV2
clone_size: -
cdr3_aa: CASSEALGQGFHEQYF
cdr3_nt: TGTGCCAGCAGTGAAGCGCTTGGACAGGGGTTCCACGAGCAGTACTTC

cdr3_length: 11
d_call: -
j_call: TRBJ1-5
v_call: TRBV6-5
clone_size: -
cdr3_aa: CASRGDQPQHF
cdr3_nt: TGTGCCAGCAGGGGGGATCAGCCCCAGCATTTT

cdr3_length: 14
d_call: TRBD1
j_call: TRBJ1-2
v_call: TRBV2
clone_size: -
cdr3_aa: CASSPGQGLGGYTF
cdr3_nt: TGTGCCAGCAGTCCTGGACAGGGCCTGGGAGGCTACACCTTC

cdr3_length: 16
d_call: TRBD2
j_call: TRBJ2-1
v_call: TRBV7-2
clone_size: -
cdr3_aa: CASSLLGAGGANEQFF
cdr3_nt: TGTGCCAGCAGCTTACTGGGAGCGGGGGGGGCTAATGAGCAGTTCTTC

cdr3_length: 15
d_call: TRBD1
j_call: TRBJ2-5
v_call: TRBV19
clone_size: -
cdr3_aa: CASSPTGVGEETQYF
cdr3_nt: TGTGCCAGTAGCCCAACAGGGGTAGGAGAGGAGACCCAGTACTTC

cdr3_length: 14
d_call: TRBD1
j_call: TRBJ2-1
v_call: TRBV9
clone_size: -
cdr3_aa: CASSGGQPYNEQFF
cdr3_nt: TGTGCCAGCAGCGGGGGACAGCCCTACAATGAGCAGTTCTTC

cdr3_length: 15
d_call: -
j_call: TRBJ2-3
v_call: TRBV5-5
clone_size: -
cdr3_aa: CASSFEGGRADTQYF
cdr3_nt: TGTGCCAGCAGCTTCGAGGGGGGGCGTGCAGATACGCAGTATTTT

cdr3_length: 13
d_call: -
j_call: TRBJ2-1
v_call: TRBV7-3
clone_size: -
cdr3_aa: CASSLSRGFEQFF
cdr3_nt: TGTGCCAGCAGCTTAAGTCGGGGGTTTGAGCAGTTCTTC

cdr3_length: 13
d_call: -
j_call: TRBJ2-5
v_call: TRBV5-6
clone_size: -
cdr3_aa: CASTPVGQETQYF
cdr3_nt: TGTGCCAGCACCCCTGTTGGCCAAGAGACCCAGTACTTC

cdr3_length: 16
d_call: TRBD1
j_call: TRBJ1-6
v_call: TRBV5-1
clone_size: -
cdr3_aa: CASSLTGTGGNSPLHF
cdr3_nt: TGCGCCAGCAGCTTGACCGGGACAGGGGGCAATTCACCCCTCCACTTT

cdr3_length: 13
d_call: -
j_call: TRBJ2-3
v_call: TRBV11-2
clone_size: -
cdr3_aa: CASSLERTDTQYF
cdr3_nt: TGTGCCAGCAGCTTAGAACGGACAGATACGCAGTATTTT

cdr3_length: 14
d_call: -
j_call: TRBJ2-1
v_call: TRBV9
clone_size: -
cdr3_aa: CASSGAGPDNEQFF
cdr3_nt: TGTGCCAGCAGCGGGGCGGGTCCTGACAATGAGCAGTTCTTC

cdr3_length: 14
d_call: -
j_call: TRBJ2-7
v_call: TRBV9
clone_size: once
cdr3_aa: CASSARWEWNEQYF
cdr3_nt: TGTGCCAGCAGCGCAAGGTGGGAGTGGAACGAGCAGTACTTC

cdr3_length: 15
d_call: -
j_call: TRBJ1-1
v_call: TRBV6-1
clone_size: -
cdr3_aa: CASTDAGVMNTEAFF
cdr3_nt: TGTGCCAGCACCGACGCCGGGGTTATGAACACTGAAGCTTTCTTT

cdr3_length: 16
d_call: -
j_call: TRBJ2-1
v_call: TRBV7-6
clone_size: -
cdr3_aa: CASSLGSARRYNEQFF
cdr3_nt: TGTGCCAGCAGCTTAGGTTCGGCCCGGCGATACAATGAGCAGTTCTTC

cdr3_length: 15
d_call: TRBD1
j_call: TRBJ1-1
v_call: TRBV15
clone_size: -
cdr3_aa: CATGTGGSPSTEAFF
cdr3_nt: TGTGCCACCGGGACAGGGGGTTCTCCGAGCACTGAAGCTTTCTTT

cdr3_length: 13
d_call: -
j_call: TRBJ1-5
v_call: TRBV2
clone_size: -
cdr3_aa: CASKLYVNQPQHF
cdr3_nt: TGTGCCAGCAAATTGTATGTTAATCAGCCCCAGCATTTT

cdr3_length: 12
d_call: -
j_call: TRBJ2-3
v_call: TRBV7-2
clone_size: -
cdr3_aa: CASSFITDTQYF
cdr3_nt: TGTGCCAGCAGCTTCATCACAGATACGCAGTATTTT

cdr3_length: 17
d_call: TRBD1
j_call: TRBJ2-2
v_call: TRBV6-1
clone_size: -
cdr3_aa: CASSELFGTVNTGELFF
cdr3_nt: TGTGCCAGCAGTGAATTATTTGGGACAGTTAACACCGGGGAGCTGTTTTTT

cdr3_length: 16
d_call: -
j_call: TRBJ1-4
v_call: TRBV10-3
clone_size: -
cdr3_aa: CAISEAGVGGDEKLFF
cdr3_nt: TGTGCCATCAGTGAAGCAGGGGTAGGAGGCGATGAAAAACTGTTTTTT